The entry below gives a single T cell receptor (beta chain) sequence along with its context. These data originate in a study of blood T cell repertoires in COVID-19. Study-level background: COVID-19 samples collected from the United States, Italy and Spain covered acute and convalescent phases.

Sequenced by immunoSEQ multiplex PCR; TCRdb stores in-frame clones only, minus some. The sample includes roughly 260,000 clones, roughly 86% seen only once; the top ten take about 10%. What was sequenced was peripheral blood. This receptor was identified in a woman in her twenties or thirties with COVID-19, enrolled during active disease.

CDR3 sequence (DNA): TGTGCCAGCAGCCTCTCCGGGACAGGGAACTATGGCTACACCTTC. It codes for CASSLSGTGNYGYTF. The chain uses TRBV9 and TRBJ1-2, with 9 bases that match TRBD1. V shed 4 bases and J 2 bases; nucleotides not matched to a gene: 6. The CDR3 extends over 15 amino acids. The V gene's germline CDR1 is SGDLS and CDR2 YYNGEE.